A single sample is the source of the 23 T cell receptor beta chains below, sequenced in a study of blood T cell repertoires in COVID-19 (dated by TCRdb to 2018 to 2021). The library was built by means of the immunoSEQ multiplex PCR assay. The clones in this table, taken by TCRdb from immuneACCESS, are in-frame only. Not every clone is retained; where verified, under half of the shortfall comes from an unresolved V gene, and the cause of the rest is unknown. The table for this sample lists 500,000 or so clones; about 85% of them were counted only once. The ten largest clones take up 0.7% of the sample. Sequenced: PBMCs or T cells enriched from blood (not recorded which). The receptors stem from a woman aged 18-29 years who had recovered from COVID-19.

The chain links TRBV6-6 to TRBJ1-2; 8 bases are a match to TRBD1. CDR3 size: 13 residues. The germline V gene has CDR1 MNHNY and CDR2 SVGAGI (reference sequence). V lost 4 bases, J lost 8 bases, and 6 bases stayed unmatched. The CDR3 DNA reads as TGTGCCAGCAGTTTGGGACAGGCGGGAGGCTACACCTTC. Translated, it gives CASSLGQAGGYTF.

A remark on this clone: At the DNA level, this CDR3 is encoded by other sequences in the same sample as well. This chain joins TRBV9 and TRBJ2-2, with D possibly being TRBD1 (5 bases). Germline V gives CDR1 SGDLS, CDR2 YYNGEE. V was trimmed by 1 base and J by 4 bases, leaving 8 bases between them. The length of the CDR3 is 14 residues. The CDR3 is CASSVQGGTGELFF. The CDR3 DNA reads TGTGCCAGCAGCGTACAGGGTGGCACCGGGGAGCTGTTTTTT.

This clone was picked up one time. This chain joins TRBV5-1 and TRBJ1-5; D is undetermined. Trimming removed 6 bases from V and 5 bases from J, with 12 bases in between. The CDR3 is 13 residues long. CDR1 and CDR2 (germline): SGHRS, YFSETQ. As DNA, the CDR3 is TGCGCCAGCAAAATGGCTGAAGATCAGCCCCAGCATTTT. It specifies CASKMAEDQPQHF. The full variable domain, with the rest looked up from reference TRBV5-1 and TRBJ1-5, is KAGVTQTPRYLIKTRGQQVTLSCSPISGHRSVSWYQQTPGQGLQFLFEYFSETQRNKGNFPGRFSGRQFSNSRSEMNVSTLELGDSALYLCASKMAEDQPQHFGDGTRLSIL.

The rearrangement joins TRBV18 to TRBJ1-1; D gene ambiguous. CDR1 and CDR2 (germline): KGHSH, LQKENI. V lost 4 bases and J 5 bases, leaving 14 bases between the germline ends. The CDR3 runs to 14 residues. The CDR3, as DNA: TGTGCCAGCTCACTCCCGGGTGTGGCAACTGAAGCTTTCTTT. This encodes CASSLPGVATEAFF.

The chain is built from TRBV20-1 and TRBJ2-3; TRBD2 might be the D (5 bases). Germline assignment: CDR1 DFQATT and CDR2 SNEGSKA (reference sequence). The CDR3 consists of 11 residues. Trimming stripped 6 bases from V and 6 bases from J, with 10 bases between. CDR3 nucleotides: TGCAGTGCCCCCCGAGGGGATACGCAGTATTTT. It codes for CSAPRGDTQYF.

The rearrangement uses TRBV7-2 and TRBJ2-1, with 7 bases that match TRBD2. Trimming removed 6 bases from V and 3 bases from J; junction bases left unmatched: 2. The CDR3 has 13 residues. The germline CDR1 and CDR2 sequences are SGHTA and FQGNSA. CDR3 sequence (DNA): TGTGCCAGCAGGGGAGGGGACTACAATGAGCAGTTCTTC. It translates to CASRGGDYNEQFF.

The genes are TRBV6-5 and TRBJ2-3; D perhaps matches TRBD1 (5 bases). Germline V lookup: CDR1 MNHEY, CDR2 SVGAGI. The CDR3 contains 16 residues. V lost 4 bases, J lost 1 base, and 15 bases lay in between. The CDR3 sequence: CASSFSRGLGTDTQYF. Here the CDR3 DNA reads TGTGCCAGCAGTTTTTCTAGGGGTTTGGGCACAGATACGCAGTATTTT.

The chain is built from TRBV28 and TRBJ1-5; D not resolved. With 9 bases removed from V and 4 bases from J, the gap between germline ends came to 40 bases. This CDR3 comprises 22 residues. Per germline, CDR1 MDHEN and CDR2 SYDVKM. Written as DNA, the CDR3 is TGTGCCAGTCTGGGTTTATTTGACCCAAACAATTCAAAGACCTCGGGGAATCAGCCCCAGCATTTT. It codes for CASLGLFDPNNSKTSGNQPQHF. Together with reference TRBV28 and TRBJ1-5, the CDR3 gives the full variable domain: DVKVTQSSRYLVKRTGEKVFLECVQDMDHENMFWYRQDPGLGLRLIYFSYDVKMKEKGDIPEGYSVSREKKERFSLILESASTNQTSMYLCASLGLFDPNNSKTSGNQPQHFGDGTRLSIL.

This rearrangement joins TRBV6-7 to TRBJ1-4; possibly TRBD1 for D (6 bases). TRBV6-7 is classed as an ORF, of uncertain function. This CDR3 comprises 15 residues. Trimming removed 2 bases from V and 5 bases from J, with 12 bases in between. CDR3 residues: CASSYPDRINEKLFF. For the CDR3, the DNA is TGTGCCAGCAGTTACCCCGACAGGATCAATGAAAAACTGTTTTTT.

The chain carries TRBV6-1 and TRBJ2-1; possible D gene TRBD2, 6 bases. Between the trimmed V and J ends, which lost 3 bases and 2 bases, there was a span of 11 bases. In germline, CDR1 is MNHNS, CDR2 SASEGT. The CDR3 extends over 15 amino acids. The CDR3 region is CASSDPPGAYNEQFF. DNA for the CDR3: TGTGCCAGCAGTGATCCCCCGGGGGCCTACAATGAGCAGTTCTTC.

The V call is TRBV4-1, the J call TRBJ1-1; 7 nucleotides align to TRBD1. The CDR3 contains 15 residues. Germline V lookup: CDR1 MGHRA, CDR2 YSYEKL. The junction had 8 bases not matched to a gene; V was cut back by 3 bases and J by 4 bases. CDR3: CASSHLKQGSTEAFF. The CDR3 nucleotides read TGCGCCAGCAGCCACCTAAAACAGGGGAGCACTGAAGCTTTCTTT.

The chain joins TRBV9 to TRBJ1-1, with 9 positions matching TRBD1. The V gene end was trimmed by 3 bases and the J gene end by 8 bases; junction bases not matched to a gene: 2. The germline V gene has CDR1 SGDLS and CDR2 YYNGEE. This CDR3 has 12 residues. As DNA, the CDR3 is TGTGCCAGCAGCGGGGACAGGGACGAAGCTTTCTTT. Its protein is CASSGDRDEAFF.

The rearrangement uses TRBV7-2 and TRBJ1-6; D is undetermined. The ends were cut back, 1 base at V and 7 bases at J, with 11 bases in the middle. The CDR3 is made up of 15 amino acids. Germline V CDR1 and CDR2: SGHTA, FQGNSA. The CDR3 here is CASSLETRENSPLHF. The CDR3 DNA reads as TGTGCCAGCAGCTTAGAGACAAGGGAGAATTCACCCCTCCACTTT.

This chain connects TRBV4-2 to TRBJ2-3; 7 bases map to TRBD2. CDR3 length: 16 residues. V dropped 0 bases and J dropped 2; count of bases not matched to a gene: 5. Germline V CDR1 and CDR2: LGHNA, YNFKEQ. In DNA, the CDR3 is TGTGCCAGCAGCCAAGATTCGGGGGGACTCACAGATACGCAGTATTTT. Amino acid sequence: CASSQDSGGLTDTQYF.

This chain joins TRBV28 and TRBJ2-3, with a weak D call TRBD2 (6 bases). The CDR3 sequence is 16 residues long. V was pared by 8 bases and J by 1 base, with 19 bases between. Per germline, CDR1 MDHEN and CDR2 SYDVKM. CDR3 bases: TGTGCCAGCTCACCTGGGGGGAGGAAGGGCACAGATACGCAGTATTTT. The encoded protein is CASSPGGRKGTDTQYF.

The V gene is TRBV28, the J gene TRBJ1-2, with D perhaps matching TRBD1 (5 bases). There are 12 residues in the CDR3. Trimming took 6 bases from V and 4 from J, leaving 9 bases between them. The germline V gene has CDR1 MDHEN and CDR2 SYDVKM. The CDR3 here is CASSPGGYGYTF. Here the CDR3 DNA reads TGTGCCAGCAGCCCGGGGGGCTATGGCTACACCTTC.

The rearrangement joins TRBV2 to TRBJ1-1; D is unresolved. V gave up 3 bases and J gave up 0 bases, with 20 bases separating them. The CDR3 extends over 18 amino acids. Germline V gene lookup returns CDR1 SNHLY and CDR2 FYNNEI. The CDR3 protein is CASSDPASTGSLNTEAFF. Written as DNA, the CDR3 is TGTGCCAGCAGTGATCCGGCTAGCACGGGGAGTTTGAACACTGAAGCTTTCTTT.

This rearrangement joins TRBV5-1 to TRBJ2-1; 12 bases agree with TRBD2. Germline trimming cut 2 bases from V and 4 bases from J; bases unmatched to any gene: 4. The CDR3 spans 16 residues. In germline, CDR1 is SGHRS, CDR2 YFSETQ. The CDR3 sequence is CASSFSSGGAYNEQFF. Here the CDR3 DNA reads TGCGCCAGCAGCTTTTCTAGCGGGGGGGCGTACAATGAGCAGTTCTTC.

The chain employs TRBV5-1 and TRBJ1-5, with D perhaps TRBD1 (5 bases). CDR1 is SGHRS, CDR2 YFSETQ, per germline. The CDR3 is 15 residues long. The V end was cut by 0 bases, the J end by 5 bases, with 12 bases between. CDR3 in amino acids: CASSLAGRKDQPQHF. In nucleotides, the CDR3 is TGCGCCAGCAGCTTGGCAGGGAGGAAGGATCAGCCCCAGCATTTT.

This rearrangement joins TRBV7-8 to TRBJ2-7, with D perhaps TRBD1 (7 bases). Germline V gene sequence: CDR1 SGHVS, CDR2 FQNEAQ. The V gene lost 1 base and the J gene lost 6 bases, with 13 bases spanning the gap. CDR3 size: 14 residues. The CDR3 DNA reads TGTGCCAGCAGCTTAGGTGGAGGGGGCGGCGAGCAGTACTTC. Translated: CASSLGGGGGEQYF. Variable domain in full (rest from reference TRBV7-8 and TRBJ2-7): GAGVSQSPRYKVAKRGQDVALRCDPISGHVSLFWYQQALGQGPEFLTYFQNEAQLDKSGLPSDRFFAERPEGSVSTLKIQRTQQEDSAVYLCASSLGGGGGEQYFGPGTRLTVT.

The V call is TRBV3-1 (or the pseudogene TRBV3-2), the J call TRBJ2-7; 7 nucleotides align to TRBD1. Losses at the gene ends were 1 base for V and 0 bases for J; bases not matched to a gene: 6. Germline V gene data show CDR1 as LGHDT and CDR2 as YNNKEL (reference sequence). CDR3 length: 16 residues. The CDR3 DNA reads TGTGCCAGCAGCCAAGCGAGGGGGCCGAACTCCTACGAGCAGTACTTC. This codes for CASSQARGPNSYEQYF.

The rearrangement links TRBV28 to TRBJ2-7, with D maybe TRBD1 (5 bases). From germline, CDR1 is MDHEN and CDR2 SYDVKM. V was cut by 1 base and J by 1 base, with 8 bases left in between. The CDR3 length is 14 residues. This chain's CDR3 is CASSLSTGSYEQYF. CDR3 DNA: TGTGCCAGCAGTTTATCAACAGGTTCCTACGAGCAGTACTTC. Filled out from reference TRBV28 and TRBJ2-7, the complete variable domain reads DVKVTQSSRYLVKRTGEKVFLECVQDMDHENMFWYRQDPGLGLRLIYFSYDVKMKEKGDIPEGYSVSREKKERFSLILESASTNQTSMYLCASSLSTGSYEQYFGPGTRLTVT.

The chain employs TRBV5-1 and TRBJ1-1, with 7 positions matching TRBD1. V was pared by 3 bases and J by 7 bases, with 9 bases of the junction left unmatched. Germline values: CDR1 SGHRS, CDR2 YFSETQ. There are 14 residues in the CDR3. The CDR3 is CASSSTGQAVEAFF. The DNA of the CDR3 is TGCGCCAGCAGCTCGACTGGACAGGCTGTTGAAGCTTTCTTT.